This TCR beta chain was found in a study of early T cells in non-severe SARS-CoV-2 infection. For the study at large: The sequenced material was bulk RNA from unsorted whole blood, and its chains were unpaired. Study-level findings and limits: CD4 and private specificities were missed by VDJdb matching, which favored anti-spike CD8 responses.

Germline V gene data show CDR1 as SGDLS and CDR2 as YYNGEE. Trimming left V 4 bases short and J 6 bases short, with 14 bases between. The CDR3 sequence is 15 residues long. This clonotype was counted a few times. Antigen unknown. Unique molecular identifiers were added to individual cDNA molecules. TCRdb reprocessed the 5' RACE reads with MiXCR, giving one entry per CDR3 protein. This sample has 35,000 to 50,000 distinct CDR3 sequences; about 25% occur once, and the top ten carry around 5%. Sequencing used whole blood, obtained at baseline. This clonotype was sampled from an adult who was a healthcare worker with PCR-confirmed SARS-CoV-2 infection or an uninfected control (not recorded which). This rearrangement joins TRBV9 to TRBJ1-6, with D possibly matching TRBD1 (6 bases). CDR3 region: CASSPRDNGNSPLHF. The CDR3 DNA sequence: TGTGCCAGCAGCCCCCGGGACAACGGTAATTCACCCCTCCACTTT.